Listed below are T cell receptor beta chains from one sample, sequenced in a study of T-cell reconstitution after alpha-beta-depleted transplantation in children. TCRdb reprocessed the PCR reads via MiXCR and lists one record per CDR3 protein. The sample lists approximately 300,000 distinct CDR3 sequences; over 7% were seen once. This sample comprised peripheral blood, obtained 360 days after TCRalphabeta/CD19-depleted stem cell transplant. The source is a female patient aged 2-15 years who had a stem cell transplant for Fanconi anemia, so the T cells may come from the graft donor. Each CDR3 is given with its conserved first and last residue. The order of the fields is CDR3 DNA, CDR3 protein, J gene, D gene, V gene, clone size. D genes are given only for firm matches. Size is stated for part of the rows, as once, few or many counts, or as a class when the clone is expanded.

TGTGCCAGCAGCTTCTCTCGGACTAGCTACAATGAGCAGTTCTTC | CASSFSRTSYNEQFF | TRBJ2-1 | TRBD2 | TRBV5-4 | many
TGTGCCAGCAGCCTCCTTAGCGGCTCCCGCTACGAGCAGTACTTC | CASSLLSGSRYEQYF | TRBJ2-7 | - | TRBV7-9 | -
TGTGCCAGCAGCCGGGGACCCCGGGGCTACACCTTC | CASSRGPRGYTF | TRBJ1-2 | - | TRBV14 | few
TGTGCCAGCAGCTCTTACTGGGTTGAGCAGTTCTTC | CASSSYWVEQFF | TRBJ2-1 | - | TRBV7-2 | many
TGTGCCAGCAGCTTGGAGGGGGACTATGGCTACACCTTC | CASSLEGDYGYTF | TRBJ1-2 | - | TRBV5-5 | few
TGTGCCAGCAGCTTAACGGACAGGGGGATATACGAGCAGTACTTC | CASSLTDRGIYEQYF | TRBJ2-7 | TRBD1 | TRBV7-6 | -
TGTGCCAGCGCAGTCCAGTCTGGCCCCTACGAGCAGTACTTC | CASAVQSGPYEQYF | TRBJ2-7 | - | TRBV18 | many
TGCGCCAGCAGCCCCGGGACAGGGGCTGGAGAAAAACTGTTTTTT | CASSPGTGAGEKLFF | TRBJ1-4 | TRBD1 | TRBV5-1 | many
TGTGCCAGCAGTTTGGGAGCGGGAGAGGTCTATGAGCAGTTCTTC | CASSLGAGEVYEQFF | TRBJ2-1 | TRBD2 | TRBV12-3/TRBV12-4 | many
TGTGCCAGCAGTTGGGGGTTAGATGAGCAGTTCTTC | CASSWGLDEQFF | TRBJ2-1 | - | TRBV28 | many
TGTGCCAGCAGCTACCCTAGCGGGGGGGAGACCCAGTACTTC | CASSYPSGGETQYF | TRBJ2-5 | TRBD2 | TRBV7-2 | many
TGTGCCAGCAGTTTAGTAGGGGGGGAAGGCAATCAGCCCCAGCATTTT | CASSLVGGEGNQPQHF | TRBJ1-5 | - | TRBV12-3/TRBV12-4 | many
TGTGCCAGCAGCTTAAAATTCATTGCAGGGGTAGAGGACACTGAAGCTTTCTTT | CASSLKFIAGVEDTEAFF | TRBJ1-1 | - | TRBV11-2 | few
TGTGCCAGCAGCTTAGTCTTCGGAAAAGAGTATTTT | CASSLVFGKEYF | TRBJ2-3 | - | TRBV7-8 | many
TGTGCCAGCAGTTTTCTCCCGGGCCCCCGGGGGGCTGAAGCTTTCTTT | CASSFLPGPRGAEAFF | TRBJ1-1 | - | TRBV12-3/TRBV12-4 | -
TGTGCCAGCAGCCCAAACGCCGTCGAAGAAAGTGGCTACACCTTC | CASSPNAVEESGYTF | TRBJ1-2 | - | TRBV7-3 | -
TGTGCCATCAGTGAGACAGGGTTCACTGAAGCTTTCTTT | CAISETGFTEAFF | TRBJ1-1 | - | TRBV10-3 | many
TGTGCCAGCTCACCGGGAACTAGGAGCTCCTACGAGCAGTACTTC | CASSPGTRSSYEQYF | TRBJ2-7 | - | TRBV18 | many
TGCGCCAGCAGTATGGACAGGGAGGGGGCTGAAGCTTTCTTT | CASSMDREGAEAFF | TRBJ1-1 | TRBD1 | TRBV10-2 | many
TGCAGCGTTGAACAGCACCAAGAGACCCAGTACTTC | CSVEQHQETQYF | TRBJ2-5 | - | TRBV29-1 | many
TGTGCCACCCTAACAGCTAACTATGGCTACACCTTC | CATLTANYGYTF | TRBJ1-2 | - | TRBV28 | -
TGTGCCAGCAGCCAAGGAAGAGGGCCCTACGAGCAGTACTTC | CASSQGRGPYEQYF | TRBJ2-7 | - | TRBV4-2 | many
TGTGCCAGCAGTCCCAAGGAGACTAGCGGGAGAAATAATGAGCAGTTCTTC | CASSPKETSGRNNEQFF | TRBJ2-1 | TRBD2 | TRBV27 | few
TGCGCCAGCAGCCCCGGGACTAGCGGGAGGGCATCTTTTCGGACCCAGTACTTC | CASSPGTSGRASFRTQYF | TRBJ2-5 | TRBD2 | TRBV4-1 | -
TGCGCCAGCAGCTCCCTCCAAAGTGATGGAAACACCATATATTTT | CASSSLQSDGNTIYF | TRBJ1-3 | - | TRBV5-1 | few
TGCGCCAGCAGCTTGGCGAAACAGGCGGGCTACACCTTC | CASSLAKQAGYTF | TRBJ1-2 | - | TRBV5-1 | many
TGTGCCAGCAGCTACCGGACAGACAAAAATGAAAAACTGTTTTTT | CASSYRTDKNEKLFF | TRBJ1-4 | - | TRBV11-1 | once
TGTGCCAGCAGCTCGGACACAGGGGTGACAACCTACAATGAGCAGTTCTTC | CASSSDTGVTTYNEQFF | TRBJ2-1 | TRBD1 | TRBV5-4 | -
TGTGCCAGCAGCTTGGGGAGATGGGAAGAACAGCCCCAGCATTTT | CASSLGRWEEQPQHF | TRBJ1-5 | - | TRBV5-8 | once